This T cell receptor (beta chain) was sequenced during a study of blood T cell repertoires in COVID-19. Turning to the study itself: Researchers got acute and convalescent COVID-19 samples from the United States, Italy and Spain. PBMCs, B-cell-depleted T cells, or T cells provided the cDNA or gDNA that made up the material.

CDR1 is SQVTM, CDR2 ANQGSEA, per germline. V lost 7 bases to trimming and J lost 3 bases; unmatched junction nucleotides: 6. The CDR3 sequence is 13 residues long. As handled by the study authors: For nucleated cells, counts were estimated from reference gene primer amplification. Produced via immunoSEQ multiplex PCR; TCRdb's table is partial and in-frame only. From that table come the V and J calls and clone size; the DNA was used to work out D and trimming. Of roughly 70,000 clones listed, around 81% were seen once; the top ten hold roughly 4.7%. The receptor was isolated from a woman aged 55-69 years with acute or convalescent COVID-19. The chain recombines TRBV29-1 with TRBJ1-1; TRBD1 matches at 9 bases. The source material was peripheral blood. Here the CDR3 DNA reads TGCAGCGGGGACAGGGCTGGGGACACTGAAGCTTTCTTT. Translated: CSGDRAGDTEAFF.